This T cell receptor (beta chain) is from a study of OX40 agonist ivuxolimab in advanced cancers. The study, taken as a whole, reports: Mean expanded clone counts were higher in CD8+ than CD4+ T cells.

As for this clone: Its antigen remains unidentified.

No patient had autoimmune disease or received systemic immunosuppression. V lost 3 bases and J 4 bases, leaving 13 bases between the germline ends. Germline CDR1 reads MNHEY; CDR2 reads SMNVEV (reference sequence). The CDR3 totals 14 residues. Some clones are missing from TCRdb's copy, which holds only in-frame ones; the method was immunoSEQ multiplex PCR. The sample yields 13,000 or so clones, 70% to 85% seen once. This rearrangement joins TRBV27 to TRBJ2-7, with D possibly matching TRBD1 (8 bases). The sequencing used CD4+ or CD8+ T cells sorted from blood, collected in a trial of the OX40 agonist ivuxolimab. The source of this sequence is an adult with an advanced solid tumor such as melanoma, head and neck, liver or kidney cancer. This CDR3 is CASSFGQGGYEQYF. The DNA of the CDR3 is TGTGCCAGCAGTTTTGGACAGGGAGGGTACGAGCAGTACTTC.